These 6 T cell receptor beta chains were sequenced from one sample in a study of blood T cell repertoires in COVID-19. Clones were sequenced by immunoSEQ multiplex PCR, and TCRdb holds only the in-frame ones, with some missing. This table has approximately 150,000 clones, approximately 90% appearing once. Specimen: peripheral blood. All receptors derive from a human donor in a cohort sampled during active COVID-19.

The chain recombines TRBV5-8 with TRBJ1-2; TRBD1 agrees at 10 bases. J was trimmed by 5 bases and V by 5 bases; bases with no gene match: 15. Germline assignment: CDR1 SGHTS and CDR2 YDEGEE. The length of the CDR3 is 17 residues. The CDR3 region is CASRGAGTGVPYYGYTF. DNA of the CDR3: TGTGCCAGCAGGGGAGCCGGGACAGGGGTTCCCTATTATGGCTACACCTTC. The whole variable domain, remainder taken from reference TRBV5-8 and TRBJ1-2, is EAGVTQSPTHLIKTRGQQATLRCSPISGHTSVYWYQQALGLGLQFLLWYDEGEERNRGNFPPRFSGRQFPNYSSELNVNALELEDSALYLCASRGAGTGVPYYGYTFGSGTRLTVV.

The chain uses TRBV7-8 and TRBJ2-2; maybe TRBD2 (6 bases). Looked up from germline, CDR1 is SGHVS and CDR2 is FQNEAQ. The CDR3 extends over 15 amino acids. V lost 4 bases and J 5 bases, leaving 14 bases between the germline ends. In nucleotides, the CDR3 is TGTGCCAGCAGCTGGAGGGCAGACTCTACCGGGGAGCTGTTTTTT. Translating gives CASSWRADSTGELFF.

The J gene is TRBJ1-1, the V gene TRBV19; 9 bases map to TRBD1. With 4 bases clipped from V and 0 bases from J, the junction kept 6 bases outside the gene matches. Looked up from germline, CDR1 is LNHDA and CDR2 is SQIVND (reference sequence). The CDR3 contains 16 residues. The CDR3 sequence is CASSSLDRGLNTEAFF. In DNA form, the CDR3 reads TGTGCCAGTAGTAGCCTAGACAGGGGGTTGAACACTGAAGCTTTCTTT. The full variable domain, rest sourced from reference TRBV19 and TRBJ1-1, is DGGITQSPKYLFRKEGQNVTLSCEQNLNHDAMYWYRQDPGQGLRLIYYSQIVNDFQKGDIAEGYSVSREKKESFPLTVTSAQKNPTAFYLCASSSLDRGLNTEAFFGQGTRLTVV.

This chain uses TRBV5-1 with TRBJ2-7; D perhaps matches TRBD1 (6 bases). The germline V and J ends were trimmed by 2 bases and 6 bases, with 15 bases remaining between them. The CDR3 runs 14 residues. From germline, CDR1 is SGHRS and CDR2 YFSETQ. The CDR3 DNA follows: TGCGCCAGCAGCTTAGGACAGCAGGCTAGCGAGCAGTACTTC. It encodes CASSLGQQASEQYF.

J is TRBJ1-6 and V is TRBV28; maybe TRBD1 (5 bases). The CDR3 runs 15 residues. Trimming left V 4 bases short and J 2 bases short, with 9 bases between. CDR1 is MDHEN, CDR2 SYDVKM, per germline. This chain's CDR3 is CASSSVTAYNSPLHF. The CDR3 region has the DNA TGTGCCAGCAGTTCCGTGACAGCCTATAATTCACCCCTCCACTTT.

J is TRBJ2-5 and V is TRBV5-6; D possibly corresponds to TRBD2 (5 bases). Trimming left V 7 bases short and J 2 bases short, with 15 bases between. The CDR3 spans 14 residues. Germline assignment: CDR1 SGHDT and CDR2 YYEEEE. The CDR3 DNA is TGTGCCAGCGTTAGCGAAACCGGGCAAGAGACCCAGTACTTC. Its protein is CASVSETGQETQYF.